This T cell receptor (beta chain) was recorded in a study of T cells in Graves' hyperthyroidism and ophthalmopathy. The CDR3 covers 17 residues. J lost 3 bases, V lost 5 bases, and 14 bases had no gene match. CDR1 is SEHNR, CDR2 FQNEAQ, per germline (reference sequence). TCR beta CDR3 regions were amplified from RNA transcripts. In the first-round RT-PCR of the TCR CDR3, the HTBI primer set was used. TCRdb reprocessed the multiplex PCR reads via MiXCR and lists one record per CDR3 protein. The sample has a few hundred thousand distinct CDR3 sequences, 46% seen once. V gene TRBV7-9 combines with J gene TRBJ2-7, with TRBD2 identical over 9 bases. This TCR derives from a woman between 18 and 29 years old with Graves' hyperthyroidism. Sequenced material: peripheral blood or thyroid tissue (not recorded which). The CDR3 region is CASSQEGIGSGSYEQYF. DNA for the CDR3: TGTGCCAGCAGCCAAGAGGGGATCGGTAGCGGGAGCTACGAGCAGTACTTC.